Listed here is a single T cell receptor beta chain. This sample is drawn from a study of blood T cell repertoires in COVID-19. Across the study: The study drew acute and convalescent COVID-19 samples from the United States, Italy and Spain. The cDNA or gDNA used as material had been derived from T cells, B-cell-depleted T cells, or PBMCs.

As processed by the authors: It was from reference gene primer amplification that nucleated cell counts were estimated. The repertoire was sequenced with immunoSEQ multiplex PCR; TCRdb's copy has only in-frame clones and lacks some. V, J and clone size are those of that table, while D and trimming were read from the DNA. Of roughly 100,000 clones in the sample, around 90% were seen once. The germline V gene encodes CDR1 SGHDT and CDR2 YYEEEE. Trimming took off 2 bases at V and 7 bases at J, with 19 bases between the two ends. This CDR3 region has 15 residues. Sequenced input: peripheral blood. The TCR was taken from a man aged 45 to 65 with acute or convalescent COVID-19. The chain employs TRBV5-6 and TRBJ2-7, with D possibly matching TRBD2 (6 bases). CDR3 coding DNA: TGTGCCAGCAGCTTACCGGGACTCCATCCCGGGGAGCAGTACTTC. Amino acid sequence: CASSLPGLHPGEQYF.